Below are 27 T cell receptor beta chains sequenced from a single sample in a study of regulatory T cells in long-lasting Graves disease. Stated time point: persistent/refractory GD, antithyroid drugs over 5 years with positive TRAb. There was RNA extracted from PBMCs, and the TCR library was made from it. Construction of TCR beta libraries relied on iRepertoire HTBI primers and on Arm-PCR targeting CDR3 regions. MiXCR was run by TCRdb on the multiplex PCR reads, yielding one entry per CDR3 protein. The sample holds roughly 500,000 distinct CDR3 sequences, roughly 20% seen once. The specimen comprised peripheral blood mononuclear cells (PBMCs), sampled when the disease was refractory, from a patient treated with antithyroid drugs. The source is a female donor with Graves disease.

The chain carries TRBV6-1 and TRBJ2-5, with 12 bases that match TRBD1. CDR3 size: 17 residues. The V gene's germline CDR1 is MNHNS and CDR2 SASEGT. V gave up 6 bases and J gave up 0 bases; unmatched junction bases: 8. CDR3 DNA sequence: TGTGCCAGCAGCCACCCGGGACAGGGGGCGGACCAAGAGACCCAGTACTTC. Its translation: CASSHPGQGADQETQYF.

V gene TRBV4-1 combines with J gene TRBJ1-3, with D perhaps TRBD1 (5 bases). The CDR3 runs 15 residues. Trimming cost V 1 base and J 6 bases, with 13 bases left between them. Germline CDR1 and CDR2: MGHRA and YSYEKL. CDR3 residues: CASSQGPGTTNTIYF. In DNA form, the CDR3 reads TGCGCCAGCAGCCAAGGCCCAGGGACTACAAACACCATATATTTT.

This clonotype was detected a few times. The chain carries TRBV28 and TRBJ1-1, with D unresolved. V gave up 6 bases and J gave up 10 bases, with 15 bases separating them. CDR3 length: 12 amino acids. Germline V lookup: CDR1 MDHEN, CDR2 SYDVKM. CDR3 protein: CASSRQTTRAFF. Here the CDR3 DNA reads TGTGCCAGCAGCCGCCAGACTACGAGAGCTTTCTTT.

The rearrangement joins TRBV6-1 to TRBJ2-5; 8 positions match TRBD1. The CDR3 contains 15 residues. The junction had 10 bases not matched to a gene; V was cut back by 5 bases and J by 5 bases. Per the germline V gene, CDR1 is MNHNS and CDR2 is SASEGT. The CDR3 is CASSTSGGSGETQYF. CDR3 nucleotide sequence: TGTGCCAGCAGTACCTCAGGGGGCAGCGGCGAGACCCAGTACTTC.

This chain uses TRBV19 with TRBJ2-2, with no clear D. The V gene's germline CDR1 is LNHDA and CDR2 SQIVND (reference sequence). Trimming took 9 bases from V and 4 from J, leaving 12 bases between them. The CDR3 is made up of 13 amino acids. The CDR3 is CASAVQPTGELFF. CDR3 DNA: TGTGCCAGCGCCGTACAGCCCACCGGGGAGCTGTTTTTT.

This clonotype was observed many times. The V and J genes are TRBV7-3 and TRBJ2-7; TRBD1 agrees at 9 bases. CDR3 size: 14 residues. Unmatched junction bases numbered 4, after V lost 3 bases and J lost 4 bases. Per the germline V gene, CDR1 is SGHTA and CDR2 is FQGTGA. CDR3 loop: CASSFGTGYYEQYF. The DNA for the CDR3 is TGTGCCAGCAGCTTCGGGACAGGGTATTACGAGCAGTACTTC.

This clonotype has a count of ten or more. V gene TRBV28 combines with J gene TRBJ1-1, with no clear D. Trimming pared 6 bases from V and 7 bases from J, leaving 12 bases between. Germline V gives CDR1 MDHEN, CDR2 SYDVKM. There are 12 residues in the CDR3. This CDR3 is CASSLEWGEAFF. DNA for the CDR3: TGTGCCAGCAGCTTGGAGTGGGGTGAAGCTTTCTTT.

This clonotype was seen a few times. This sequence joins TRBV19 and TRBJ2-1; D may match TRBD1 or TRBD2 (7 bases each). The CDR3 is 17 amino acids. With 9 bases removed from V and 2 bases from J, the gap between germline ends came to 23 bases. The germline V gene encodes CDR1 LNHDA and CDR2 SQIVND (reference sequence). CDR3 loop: CASQGGPSGNTYNEQFF. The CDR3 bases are TGTGCCAGCCAAGGGGGCCCTAGCGGCAATACCTACAATGAGCAGTTCTTC. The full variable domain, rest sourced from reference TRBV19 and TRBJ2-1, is DGGITQSPKYLFRKEGQNVTLSCEQNLNHDAMYWYRQDPGQGLRLIYYSQIVNDFQKGDIAEGYSVSREKKESFPLTVTSAQKNPTAFYLCASQGGPSGNTYNEQFFGPGTRLTVL.

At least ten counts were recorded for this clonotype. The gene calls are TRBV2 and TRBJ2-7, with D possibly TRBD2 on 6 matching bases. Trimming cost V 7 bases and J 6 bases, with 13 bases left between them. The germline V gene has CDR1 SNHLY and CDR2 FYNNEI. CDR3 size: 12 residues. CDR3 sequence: CASTGRGAEQYF. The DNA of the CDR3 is TGTGCCAGCACTGGGCGGGGAGCCGAGCAGTACTTC.

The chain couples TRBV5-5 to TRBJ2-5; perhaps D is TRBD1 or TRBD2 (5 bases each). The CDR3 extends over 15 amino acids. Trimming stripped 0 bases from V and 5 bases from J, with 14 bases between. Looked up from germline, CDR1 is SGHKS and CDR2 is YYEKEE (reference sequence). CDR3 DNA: TGTGCCAGCAGCTTGGGGGGGACGACGGTGGAGACCCAGTACTTC. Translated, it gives CASSLGGTTVETQYF.

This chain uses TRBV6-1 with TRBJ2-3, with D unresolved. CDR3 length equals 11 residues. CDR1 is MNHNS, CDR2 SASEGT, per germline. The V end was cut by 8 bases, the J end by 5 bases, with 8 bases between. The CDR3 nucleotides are TGTGCCAGCGGGGTCGGAGATACGCAGTATTTT. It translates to CASGVGDTQYF.

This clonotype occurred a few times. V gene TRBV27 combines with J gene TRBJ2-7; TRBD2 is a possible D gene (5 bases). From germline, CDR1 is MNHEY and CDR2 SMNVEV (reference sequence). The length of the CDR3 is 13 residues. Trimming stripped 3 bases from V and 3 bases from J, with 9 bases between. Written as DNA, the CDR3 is TGTGCCAGCAGTTTCGGGGTTCTCTACGAGCAGTACTTC. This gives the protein CASSFGVLYEQYF.

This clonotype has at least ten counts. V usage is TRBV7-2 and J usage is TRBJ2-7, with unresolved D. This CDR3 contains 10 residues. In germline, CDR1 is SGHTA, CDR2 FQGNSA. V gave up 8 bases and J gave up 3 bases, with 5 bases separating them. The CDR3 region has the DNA TGTGCCAGCGGAATCTACGAGCAGTACTTC. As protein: CASGIYEQYF.

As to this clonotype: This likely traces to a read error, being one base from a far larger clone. CDR3 sequence reads: CASRQIEESTGAFF. CDR3 sequence (DNA): TGTGCCAGCAGACAGATTGAGGAATCGACTGGAGCTTTCTTT. The chain is built from TRBV6-4 and TRBJ1-1; no definite D call. Germline V gene data show CDR1 as MRHNA and CDR2 as SNTAGT. This CDR3 contains 14 residues.

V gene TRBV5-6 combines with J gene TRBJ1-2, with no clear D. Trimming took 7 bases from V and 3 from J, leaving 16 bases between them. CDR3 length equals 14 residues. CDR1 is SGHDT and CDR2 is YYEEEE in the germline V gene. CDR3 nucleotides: TGTGCCAGCGCCGCGATGGGAGGATACTATGGCTACACCTTC. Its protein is CASAAMGGYYGYTF.

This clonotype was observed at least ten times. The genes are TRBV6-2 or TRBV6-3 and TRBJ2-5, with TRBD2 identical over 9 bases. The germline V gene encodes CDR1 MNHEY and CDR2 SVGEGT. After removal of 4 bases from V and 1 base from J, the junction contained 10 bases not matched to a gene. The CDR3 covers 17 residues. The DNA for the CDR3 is TGTGCCAGCAGTTCGCCGGGACTAGCAAGGCCCCAAGAGACCCAGTACTTC. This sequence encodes CASSSPGLARPQETQYF.

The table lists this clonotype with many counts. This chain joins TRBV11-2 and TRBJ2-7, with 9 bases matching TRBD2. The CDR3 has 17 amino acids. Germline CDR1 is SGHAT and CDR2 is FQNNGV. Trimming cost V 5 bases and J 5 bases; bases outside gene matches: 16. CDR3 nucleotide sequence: TGTGCCAGCAGCCGATCCCGGGGTAGCGGGAGAGGCAACGAGCAGTACTTC. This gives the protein CASSRSRGSGRGNEQYF.

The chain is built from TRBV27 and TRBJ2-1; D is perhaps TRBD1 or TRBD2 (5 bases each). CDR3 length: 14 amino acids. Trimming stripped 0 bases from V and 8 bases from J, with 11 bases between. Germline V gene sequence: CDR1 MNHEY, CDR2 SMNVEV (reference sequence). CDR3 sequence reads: CASSLSVRGHEQFF. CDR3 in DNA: TGTGCCAGCAGTTTATCGGTCCGGGGCCATGAGCAGTTCTTC.

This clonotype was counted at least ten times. Here the CDR3 reads CASSPGDSEETQYF. DNA of the CDR3: TGTGCCAGCTCACCAGGGGACAGTGAAGAGACCCAGTACTTC. This chain links TRBV18 with TRBJ2-5; 7 bases align to TRBD1. Germline-derived CDR1 and CDR2 are KGHSH and LQKENI. Trimming took 2 bases from V and 3 from J; bases not matched to a gene: 3. The CDR3 has 14 amino acids.

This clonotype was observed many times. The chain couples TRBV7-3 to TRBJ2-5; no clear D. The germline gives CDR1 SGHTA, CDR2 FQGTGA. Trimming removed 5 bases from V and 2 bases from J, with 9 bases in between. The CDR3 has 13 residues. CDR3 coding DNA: TGTGCCAGCAGCCAGGCTAATCAAGAGACCCAGTACTTC. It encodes CASSQANQETQYF.

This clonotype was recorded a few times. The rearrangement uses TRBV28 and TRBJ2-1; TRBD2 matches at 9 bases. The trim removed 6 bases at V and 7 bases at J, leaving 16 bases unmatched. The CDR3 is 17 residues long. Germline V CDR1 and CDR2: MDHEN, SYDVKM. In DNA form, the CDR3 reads TGTGCCAGCAGCCCGGGGATTGCGGGAGGGCCGATAAATGAGCAGTTCTTC. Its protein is CASSPGIAGGPINEQFF.

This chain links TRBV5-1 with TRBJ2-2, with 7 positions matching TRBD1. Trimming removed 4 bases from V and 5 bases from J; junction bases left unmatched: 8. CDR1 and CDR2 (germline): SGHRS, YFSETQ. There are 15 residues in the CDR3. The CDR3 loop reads CASSRNTQGTGELFF. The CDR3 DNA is TGCGCCAGCAGCCGGAACACACAGGGGACCGGGGAGCTGTTTTTT. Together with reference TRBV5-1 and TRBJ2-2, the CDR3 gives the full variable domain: KAGVTQTPRYLIKTRGQQVTLSCSPISGHRSVSWYQQTPGQGLQFLFEYFSETQRNKGNFPGRFSGRQFSNSRSEMNVSTLELGDSALYLCASSRNTQGTGELFFGEGSRLTVL.

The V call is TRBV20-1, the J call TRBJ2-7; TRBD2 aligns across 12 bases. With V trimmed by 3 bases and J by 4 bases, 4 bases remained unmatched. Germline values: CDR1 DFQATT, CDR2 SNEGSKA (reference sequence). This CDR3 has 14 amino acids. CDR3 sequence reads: CSARASGRGYEQYF. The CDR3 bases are TGCAGTGCTAGGGCTAGCGGGAGGGGTTACGAGCAGTACTTC.

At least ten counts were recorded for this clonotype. CDR3 residues: CASSLALGTSGSSSDGQYF. CDR3 DNA sequence: TGTGCCAGCAGCTTAGCCCTGGGTACTAGCGGGAGCTCCTCGGATGGGCAGTACTTC. The chain recombines TRBV11-1 with TRBJ2-7; 11 bases match TRBD2. Germline V CDR1 and CDR2: SGHAT, FQDESV (reference sequence). The V gene end was trimmed by 0 bases and the J gene end by 9 bases; junction bases not matched to a gene: 19. This CDR3 has 19 amino acids.

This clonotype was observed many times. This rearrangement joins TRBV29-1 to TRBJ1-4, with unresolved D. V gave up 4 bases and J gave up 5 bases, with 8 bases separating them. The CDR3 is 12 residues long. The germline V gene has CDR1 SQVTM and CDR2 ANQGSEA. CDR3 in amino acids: CSVGRPNEKLFF. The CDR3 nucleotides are TGCAGCGTTGGACGGCCGAATGAAAAACTGTTTTTT.

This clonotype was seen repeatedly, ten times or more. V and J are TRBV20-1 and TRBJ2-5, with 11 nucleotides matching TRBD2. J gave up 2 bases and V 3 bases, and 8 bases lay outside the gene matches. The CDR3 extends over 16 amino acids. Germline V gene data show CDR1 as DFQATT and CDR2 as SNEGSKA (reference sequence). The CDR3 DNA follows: TGCAGTGCTAGTTGGCCTAGCGGGAGGTTTCAAGAGACCCAGTACTTC. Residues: CSASWPSGRFQETQYF.

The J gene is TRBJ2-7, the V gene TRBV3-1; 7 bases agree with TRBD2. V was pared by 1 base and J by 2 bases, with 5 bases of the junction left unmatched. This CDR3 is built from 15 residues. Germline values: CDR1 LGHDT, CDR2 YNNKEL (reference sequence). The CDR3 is CASSQAAGVTYEQYF. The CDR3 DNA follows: TGTGCCAGCAGCCAAGCGGCGGGAGTCACCTACGAGCAGTACTTC.